A selection of T cell receptor beta chains follows, all from one sample in a study of blood T cell repertoires in COVID-19. Only in-frame clones appear in the TCRdb table, and some are missing; sequencing was by immunoSEQ multiplex PCR. The sample comprises around 400,000 clones, more than 80% of which are singletons, and roughly 1.2% rests with the top ten. Sequenced: peripheral blood. Receptors were obtained from a man aged 35 to 55 with acute or convalescent COVID-19. Each CDR3 is given with its conserved first and last residue. The D gene is left open where the match is weak. Clone size is shown for a subset of rows, as once, few, many or a class of expanded clone.

.,.,TRBV6-5,TRBJ2-7,CASSQSYEQYF,TGTGCCAGCAGTCAGTCCTACGAGCAGTACTTC
TRBD1,.,TRBV6-5,TRBJ1-2,CASERTGGIDGYTF,TGTGCCAGTGAACGGACAGGGGGAATAGATGGCTACACCTTC
TRBD1,few,TRBV15,TRBJ1-2,CAFNRGRYGYTF,TGTGCCTTCAACAGGGGACGCTATGGCTACACCTTC
.,.,TRBV29-1,TRBJ2-7,CSVVQGTLHEQYF,TGCAGCGTTGTGCAGGGGACACTCCACGAGCAGTACTTC
.,.,TRBV28,TRBJ2-7,CASSPTGGSHEQYF,TGTGCCAGCAGCCCCACCGGGGGTTCCCACGAGCAGTACTTC
TRBD2,.,TRBV5-6,TRBJ2-1,CASSVAGGHLYEQFF,TGTGCCAGCAGCGTAGCGGGGGGGCATTTGTATGAGCAGTTCTTC
TRBD1,.,TRBV3-1/TRBV3-2,TRBJ1-2,CASTSGQYYGYTF,TGTGCCAGCACCTCGGGACAGTACTATGGCTACACCTTC
TRBD1,once,TRBV5-5,TRBJ2-5,CASSTGGFQETQYF,TGTGCCAGCAGCACAGGGGGATTTCAAGAGACCCAGTACTTC
TRBD2,.,TRBV6-2/TRBV6-3,TRBJ2-7,CASSFLVAGVDEQYF,TGTGCCAGCAGTTTCCTTGTAGCGGGGGTCGACGAGCAGTACTTC
TRBD2,.,TRBV10-3,TRBJ2-1,CAITSGLAGVNEQFF,TGTGCCATCACCTCGGGGCTAGCGGGAGTAAATGAGCAGTTCTTC
.,.,TRBV5-1,TRBJ2-3,CASSLAPTPTDTQYF,TGCGCCAGCAGCTTGGCCCCGACTCCCACAGATACGCAGTATTTT
TRBD2,.,TRBV27,TRBJ2-1,CASSPPQGTTKGDNEQFF,TGTGCCAGCAGTCCCCCACAAGGGACTACAAAGGGAGACAATGAGCAGTTCTTC
.,.,TRBV6-1,TRBJ2-2,CASSEALRSYSGELFF,TGTGCCAGCAGTGAAGCGCTTCGGTCATACAGCGGGGAGCTGTTTTTT
.,.,TRBV11-3,TRBJ2-1,CASSLGAPAWEQFF,TGTGCCAGCAGCTTAGGGGCCCCGGCCTGGGAGCAGTTCTTC
.,.,TRBV5-1,TRBJ1-6,CASSHELYNSPLHF,TGCGCCAGCAGCCACGAACTCTATAATTCACCCCTCCACTTT
TRBD1,.,TRBV28,TRBJ1-5,CASSFLQGADQPQHF,TGTGCCAGCAGTTTCTTACAGGGGGCGGATCAGCCCCAGCATTTT
.,.,TRBV2,TRBJ1-1,CASSANRDTEAFF,TGTGCCAGCAGCGCAAACAGGGACACTGAAGCTTTCTTT
TRBD1,.,TRBV2,TRBJ1-5,CASSVEQGVTSNQPQHF,TGTGCCAGCAGTGTCGAACAGGGGGTAACTAGCAATCAGCCCCAGCATTTT
.,.,TRBV21-1,TRBJ1-6,CASILKVQPHNSPLHF,TGTGCCAGCATCCTAAAGGTACAGCCACATAATTCACCCCTCCACTTT
.,.,TRBV2,TRBJ1-5,CASRRDGNQPQHF,TGTGCCAGCAGGCGGGACGGCAATCAGCCCCAGCATTTT
.,.,TRBV6-4,TRBJ2-6,CASSDSRGSGANVLTF,TGTGCCAGCAGTGACTCGAGGGGGTCTGGGGCCAACGTCCTGACTTTC
.,.,TRBV4-1,TRBJ2-3,CASSRIEADTQYF,TGCGCCAGCAGCCGCATAGAGGCAGATACGCAGTATTTT
TRBD2,.,TRBV28,TRBJ2-5,CASLTSGRRSTQETQYF,TGTGCCAGCTTGACTAGCGGGAGACGTTCGACTCAAGAGACCCAGTACTTC
.,.,TRBV18,TRBJ1-6,CASSLGRDIRRDSPLHF,TGTGCCAGCTCACTAGGCCGGGACATCCGAAGGGATTCACCCCTCCACTTT
TRBD1,.,TRBV10-3,TRBJ1-6,CAISGTGFNSPLHF,TGTGCCATCAGTGGGACAGGGTTTAATTCACCCCTCCACTTT
.,.,TRBV7-2,TRBJ1-4,CASSSLLEEKLFF,TGTGCCAGCAGCAGTCTCCTAGAGGAAAAACTGTTTTTT
.,.,TRBV5-1,TRBJ2-1,CASSTTGGVTYNEQFF,TGCGCCAGCAGCACCACAGGGGGGGTTACCTACAATGAGCAGTTCTTC
TRBD1,.,TRBV5-1,TRBJ2-7,CASKPGQGMYEQYF,TGCGCCAGCAAACCGGGACAGGGTATGTACGAGCAGTACTTC
TRBD1,.,TRBV12-3/TRBV12-4,TRBJ1-1,CASRGQGASEAFF,TGTGCCAGCAGGGGACAGGGGGCGTCTGAAGCTTTCTTT
.,.,TRBV5-4,TRBJ2-7,CASSLGGSYGPYEQYF,TGTGCCAGCAGCTTGGGCGGGTCCTACGGCCCCTACGAGCAGTACTTC
.,.,TRBV24-1,TRBJ1-2,CATRRGAHRRRTQPNYGYTF,TGTGCCACCAGGCGGGGGGCGCACCGAAGAAGAACACAGCCAAACTATGGCTACACCTTC
.,.,TRBV5-6,TRBJ1-2,CASSLVQGLGYGYTF,TGTGCCAGCAGCTTAGTGCAGGGTTTGGGCTATGGCTACACCTTC
TRBD2,.,TRBV6-5,TRBJ2-1,CASTYLAGGSNEQFF,TGTGCCAGCACCTACCTAGCGGGAGGGTCAAATGAGCAGTTCTTC
.,.,TRBV6-5,TRBJ1-2,CASTPNEESHGYTF,TGTGCCAGCACCCCGAACGAGGAATCCCATGGCTACACCTTC
.,.,TRBV7-8,TRBJ1-6,CASTPLIRAANSPLHF,TGTGCCAGCACCCCCCTCATCCGAGCGGCGAATTCACCCCTCCACTTT
.,.,TRBV14,TRBJ1-1,CASSQDSPSVTEAFF,TGTGCCAGCAGCCAAGATAGCCCTAGCGTCACTGAAGCTTTCTTT
.,few,TRBV18,TRBJ2-1,CASSPQNSYNEQFF,TGTGCCAGCTCACCGCAGAACTCCTACAATGAGCAGTTCTTC
TRBD2,.,TRBV2,TRBJ2-2,CASKLAGGRVTGELFF,TGTGCCAGCAAACTAGCGGGAGGTCGGGTCACCGGGGAGCTGTTTTTT
.,.,TRBV4-1,TRBJ1-1,CASSPTGTYGTEAFF,TGCGCCAGCAGCCCGACAGGTACTTACGGCACTGAAGCTTTCTTT
.,.,TRBV27,TRBJ1-5,CASSSTGQSNQPQHF,TGTGCCAGCAGTTCCACCGGACAGTCCAATCAGCCCCAGCATTTT
.,few,TRBV3-1/TRBV3-2,TRBJ2-7,CASSHSDREQYF,TGTGCCAGCAGTCATTCGGACAGAGAGCAGTACTTC
TRBD2,.,TRBV19,TRBJ2-3,CASSPGLAASTDTQYF,TGTGCCAGTAGTCCCGGACTAGCGGCCTCCACAGATACGCAGTATTTT
.,.,TRBV3-1/TRBV3-2,TRBJ1-4,CASSIRGEKLFF,TGTGCCAGCAGTATAAGGGGCGAAAAACTGTTTTTT
.,few,TRBV29-1,TRBJ1-2,CSVEARGAQNTNYGYTF,TGCAGCGTTGAAGCCCGGGGAGCCCAGAATACTAACTATGGCTACACCTTC
TRBD2,.,TRBV27,TRBJ2-3,CASSPPGGATDTQYF,TGTGCCAGCAGTCCCCCCGGGGGGGCCACAGATACGCAGTATTTT
TRBD1,.,TRBV5-1,TRBJ1-6,CASSPTSTGYNSPLHF,TGCGCCAGCAGCCCGACTTCGACAGGGTATAATTCACCCCTCCACTTT
.,.,TRBV18,TRBJ2-1,CASSPSLENEQFF,TGTGCCAGCTCACCTTCTCTAGAGAATGAGCAGTTCTTC
TRBD2,.,TRBV27,TRBJ2-7,CASSRGLVKGEQYF,TGTGCCAGCAGCCGGGGACTAGTAAAGGGTGAGCAGTACTTC
TRBD2,.,TRBV19,TRBJ2-1,CASRGTSGRSYNEQFF,TGTGCCAGTAGGGGGACTAGCGGGAGGTCCTACAATGAGCAGTTCTTC
TRBD1,.,TRBV15,TRBJ2-3,CATSTRQGKSDTQYF,TGTGCCACCAGTACGAGACAGGGGAAGTCAGATACGCAGTATTTT